The entry below gives a single TCR beta chain sequence along with its context. The antigen is undetermined. Germline values: CDR1 SQVTM, CDR2 ANQGSEA. V was shortened by 0 bases and J by 7 bases, with 18 bases between the two germline ends. This CDR3 has 16 residues. This sample was included in a study of identical twins. TCRdb used MiXCR to reprocess the 5' RACE reads, holding one entry per CDR3 protein. The sample carries 1.5 million to 2 million distinct CDR3 sequences, about 32% recorded once. General study points: An excess of low generation probability was shown by twin-shared out-of-frame alpha sequences. Fewer insertions marked abundant cord blood beta clonotypes; young adult naive trended weakly, memory not at all. Invariant MAIT and iNKT cells may have partly biased zero-insertion analyses. Conclusions rested on cross-sectional statistics rather than following the same donors.

This chain joins TRBV29-1 and TRBJ2-2; D gene unclear. The sample comprised cord blood. The receptor was isolated from a newborn girl in good health. CDR3 in DNA: TGCAGCGTTGAAGATGCCACCGGATGGAGAGGCGGGGAGCTGTTTTTT. Translating gives CSVEDATGWRGGELFF.